These 31 T cell receptor beta chains came from one sample sequenced in a study of early T cells in non-severe SARS-CoV-2 infection. A single record per CDR3 protein comes from TCRdb applying MiXCR to the 5' RACE reads. Of 88,000 or so distinct CDR3 sequences in the sample, about 16% were seen once. The source material was whole blood. These receptors were obtained from an adult who was a healthcare worker with PCR-confirmed SARS-CoV-2 infection or an uninfected control (not recorded which).

At least ten counts were recorded for this clonotype. CDR3 in amino acids: CASSRDSSYEQYF. In DNA, the CDR3 is TGTGCCAGCAGTCGGGACAGTTCCTACGAGCAGTACTTC. The chain uses TRBV12-3 or TRBV12-4 and TRBJ2-7; 7 bases align to TRBD1. The CDR3 is 13 residues long. V trimming: 5 bases; J trimming: 1 base; junction bases outside the gene matches: 2.

The rearrangement links TRBV14 to TRBJ2-1; D is unclear. Germline V gene sequence: CDR1 SGHDN, CDR2 FVKESK. The CDR3 has 12 amino acids. V was pared by 5 bases and J by 6 bases, with 8 bases between. Here the CDR3 DNA reads TGTGCCAGCAGCAAACCGTTCAATGAGCAGTTCTTC. This encodes CASSKPFNEQFF. Based on the CDR3 plus reference TRBV14 and TRBJ2-1, the full variable domain is EAGVTQFPSHSVIEKGQTVTLRCDPISGHDNLYWYRRVMGKEIKFLLHFVKESKQDESGMPNNRFLAERTGGTYSTLKVQPAELEDSGVYFCASSKPFNEQFFGPGTRLTVL.

The chain has TRBV28 and TRBJ2-5, with D unresolved. Per the germline V gene, CDR1 is MDHEN and CDR2 is SYDVKM. V lost 2 bases and J lost 1, with 8 bases in between. The CDR3 runs to 14 residues. The DNA for the CDR3 is TGTGCCAGCAGTTTAGAACAGCTCCAAGAGACCCAGTACTTC. Translating it yields CASSLEQLQETQYF. Filled out from reference TRBV28 and TRBJ2-5, the complete variable domain reads DVKVTQSSRYLVKRTGEKVFLECVQDMDHENMFWYRQDPGLGLRLIYFSYDVKMKEKGDIPEGYSVSREKKERFSLILESASTNQTSMYLCASSLEQLQETQYFGPGTRLLVL.

This clonotype was seen more than once but under ten times. This chain joins TRBV6-5 and TRBJ1-2; D unclear. The CDR3 runs 13 residues. V was shortened by 2 bases and J by 4 bases, with 8 bases between the two germline ends. Germline assignment: CDR1 MNHEY and CDR2 SVGAGI. The CDR3 DNA follows: TGTGCCAGCAGTTACAAAGTTACCTATGGCTACACCTTC. This encodes CASSYKVTYGYTF.

This clonotype showed up many times. The gene calls are TRBV20-1 and TRBJ2-1; D not resolved. This CDR3 spans 12 amino acids. The germline gives CDR1 DFQATT, CDR2 SNEGSKA (reference sequence). The V end was cut by 0 bases, the J end by 10 bases, with 10 bases between. The CDR3 sequence is CSARDYLHEQFF. The CDR3 DNA is TGCAGTGCTAGAGATTATTTGCACGAGCAGTTCTTC.

This chain links TRBV28 with TRBJ2-5; D call uncertain. V was pared by 8 bases and J by 3 bases, with 7 bases between. This CDR3 is 11 amino acids long. Germline V gene lookup returns CDR1 MDHEN and CDR2 SYDVKM. CDR3 nucleotides: TGTGCCAGCGGCCCTAAAGAGACCCAGTACTTC. Residues: CASGPKETQYF. The full variable domain, in which reference TRBV28 and TRBJ2-5 provide the parts outside the CDR3, is DVKVTQSSRYLVKRTGEKVFLECVQDMDHENMFWYRQDPGLGLRLIYFSYDVKMKEKGDIPEGYSVSREKKERFSLILESASTNQTSMYLCASGPKETQYFGPGTRLLVL.

The J gene is TRBJ2-1, the V gene TRBV20-1, with D perhaps TRBD2 (6 bases). Germline-derived CDR1 and CDR2 are DFQATT and SNEGSKA (reference sequence). The CDR3 is 13 amino acids. V was clipped by 3 bases and J by 3 bases, with 9 bases between them. This CDR3 is CSASGTGYNEQFF. In DNA form, the CDR3 reads TGCAGTGCTAGTGGGACTGGCTACAATGAGCAGTTCTTC.

V usage is TRBV4-3 and J usage is TRBJ2-5, with D maybe TRBD1 (6 bases). Germline-derived CDR1 and CDR2 are LGHNA and YSLEER. The CDR3 is 15 amino acids. Trimming stripped 10 bases from V and 1 base from J, with 19 bases between. The CDR3 reads CATTSFLGGQETQYF. The DNA of the CDR3 is TGCGCCACTACCTCATTTCTAGGGGGCCAAGAGACCCAGTACTTC.

This clonotype was found a few times. This chain links TRBV28 with TRBJ2-3; D remains ambiguous. Looked up from germline, CDR1 is MDHEN and CDR2 is SYDVKM. The germline V and J ends were trimmed by 9 bases and 4 bases, with 11 bases remaining between them. The CDR3 covers 12 residues. CDR3 in DNA: TGTGCCAGTAGAGCGCAGGCAGATACGCAGTATTTT. Its protein is CASRAQADTQYF.

V and J are TRBV4-2 and TRBJ2-6; maybe TRBD2 (5 bases). Per the germline V gene, CDR1 is LGHNA and CDR2 is YNFKEQ. V gave up 1 base and J gave up 0 bases, with 7 bases separating them. The CDR3 has 16 residues. In DNA, the CDR3 is TGTGCCAGCAGCCAAGTCGGGGACTCTGGGGCCAACGTCCTGACTTTC. Its translation is CASSQVGDSGANVLTF.

This chain links TRBV12-3 or TRBV12-4 with TRBJ2-5, with 7 bases identical to TRBD2. J gave up 6 bases and V 5 bases, and 12 bases lay outside the gene matches. The CDR3 runs to 15 residues. CDR3 DNA: TGTGCCAGCAGTCCACGGGCGGGAGCATTGAAGACCCAGTACTTC. This sequence encodes CASSPRAGALKTQYF.

This clonotype was counted ten times or more. J is TRBJ2-1 and V is TRBV29-1; D is undetermined. CDR1 is SQVTM and CDR2 is ANQGSEA in the germline V gene. The CDR3 covers 14 residues. V was cut by 4 bases and J by 7 bases, with 17 bases left in between. In nucleotides, the CDR3 is TGCAGCGTTGGCCCATCGGGTAGTGGTAATGAGCAGTTCTTC. This encodes CSVGPSGSGNEQFF.

As regards this clonotype: An end of the junction differs from the germline gene, which may be a read error. This rearrangement joins TRBV4-3 to TRBJ2-3; 10 bases align to TRBD2. CDR3 length: 18 residues. Germline CDR1 LGHNA, CDR2 YSLEER. CDR3 DNA sequence: TGCGCCAGCAGCCAAGATACCAGGACTAGCGGTTTCACAGATACGCTGTATTTT. Amino acid sequence: CASSQDTRTSGFTDTLYF.

There are a few counts of this clonotype. This chain links TRBV29-1 with TRBJ2-7; 9 nucleotides match TRBD1. Germline CDR1 and CDR2: SQVTM and ANQGSEA. V gave up 7 bases and J gave up 6 bases; unmatched junction bases: 10. The CDR3 consists of 13 residues. The CDR3 DNA reads as TGCAGCGCCATCCGGGACAGGGATGCCGAGCAGTACTTC. It specifies CSAIRDRDAEQYF.

This clonotype was recorded a few times. V gene TRBV2 combines with J gene TRBJ2-3, with D tentatively TRBD1 or TRBD2 (5 bases each). V gave up 6 bases and J gave up 4 bases, with 20 bases separating them. This CDR3 is built from 16 residues. The germline CDR1 and CDR2 sequences are SNHLY and FYNNEI. The DNA for the CDR3 is TGTGCCAGCAGCGCCGGCCCGGGACGTACCCCAGATACGCAGTATTTT. Translation gives CASSAGPGRTPDTQYF.

The chain recombines TRBV11-2 with TRBJ2-1, with 13 bases identical to TRBD2. The CDR3 loop spans 17 amino acids. V shed 4 bases, J shed 10 bases, and the junction held 13 bases outside the gene matches. Germline V gives CDR1 SGHAT, CDR2 FQNNGV. In nucleotides, the CDR3 is TGTGCCAGCAGCTCCACCAAACAGACTAGCGGGAGGAGAGAGCAGTTCTTC. Translating gives CASSSTKQTSGRREQFF.

This clonotype was detected only a few times. The rearrangement uses TRBV20-1 and TRBJ2-3; unclear D gene. The CDR3 covers 13 residues. V lost 6 bases to trimming and J lost 4 bases, with 14 bases between them. In germline, CDR1 is DFQATT, CDR2 SNEGSKA (reference sequence). The CDR3 loop is CSAPMGGPDTQYF. The CDR3 DNA reads as TGCAGTGCCCCCATGGGCGGCCCAGATACGCAGTATTTT.

This clonotype was recorded at least ten times. The chain uses TRBV7-2 and TRBJ2-1; possibly TRBD1 for D (6 bases). With 9 bases removed from V and 7 bases from J, the gap between germline ends came to 10 bases. The CDR3 spans 11 residues. Germline-derived CDR1 and CDR2 are SGHTA and FQGNSA. This chain's CDR3 is CASTGLNEQFF. DNA for the CDR3: TGTGCCAGTACAGGGCTTAATGAGCAGTTCTTC. Full variable domain (remainder filled in from reference TRBV7-2 and TRBJ2-1): GAGVSQSPSNKVTEKGKDVELRCDPISGHTALYWYRQSLGQGLEFLIYFQGNSAPDKSGLPSDRFSAERTGGSVSTLTIQRTQQEDSAVYLCASTGLNEQFFGPGTRLTVL.

This clonotype was counted a few times. V usage is TRBV20-1 and J usage is TRBJ2-7; tentative D call: TRBD1 (6 bases). Germline values: CDR1 DFQATT, CDR2 SNEGSKA (reference sequence). Trimming shortened V by 0 bases and J by 4 bases, and 10 bases separated the two germline ends. The CDR3 loop spans 13 amino acids. The CDR3 loop is CSARETRGYEQYF. The CDR3 DNA reads as TGCAGTGCTAGAGAAACAAGGGGGTACGAGCAGTACTTC.

This rearrangement joins TRBV20-1 to TRBJ2-1; D call uncertain. The V gene lost 3 bases and the J gene lost 1 base, with 4 bases spanning the gap. The germline V gene encodes CDR1 DFQATT and CDR2 SNEGSKA (reference sequence). CDR3 size: 12 residues. This chain's CDR3 is CSASGSYNEQFF. In nucleotides, the CDR3 is TGCAGTGCTAGCGGTTCCTACAATGAGCAGTTCTTC.

The gene calls are TRBV4-3 and TRBJ2-7; 7 bases fit TRBD2. The CDR3 is 15 residues long. Germline CDR1 LGHNA, CDR2 YSLEER. The junction had 8 bases not matched to a gene; V was cut back by 4 bases and J by 2 bases. DNA for the CDR3: TGCGCCAGCAGCCCGGGAACGGGGGGTACCTACGAGCAGTACTTC. It specifies CASSPGTGGTYEQYF.

The sample holds a few counts of this clonotype. This chain uses TRBV4-1 with TRBJ1-4; D gene uncertain. Trimming left V 0 bases short and J 8 bases short, with 7 bases between. The CDR3 consists of 13 residues. Per germline, CDR1 MGHRA and CDR2 YSYEKL. The CDR3 reads CASSQDFWEKLFF. The CDR3 bases are TGCGCCAGCAGCCAAGATTTTTGGGAAAAACTGTTTTTT.

V is TRBV12-3 or TRBV12-4 and J is TRBJ2-2, with 8 bases lining up with TRBD2. V dropped 5 bases and J dropped 7; count of bases not matched to a gene: 15. This CDR3 has 17 residues. In DNA form, the CDR3 reads TGTGCCAGCAGTATTAAGACTAGCGCCGAACATAACGGGGAGCTGTTTTTT. Translating it yields CASSIKTSAEHNGELFF.

The J gene is TRBJ2-7, the V gene TRBV20-1; the match to TRBD1 covers 7 bases. The CDR3 runs to 14 residues. Germline lookup yields CDR1 DFQATT and CDR2 SNEGSKA (reference sequence). J lost 4 bases, V lost 2 bases, and 8 bases had no gene match. The CDR3 DNA reads as TGCAGTGCTAGACCGACAGGGAACGTATACGAGCAGTACTTC. Protein sequence: CSARPTGNVYEQYF.

This clonotype was detected ten times or more. The chain recombines TRBV25-1 with TRBJ1-1; 7 bases fit TRBD1. This CDR3 is 15 amino acids long. J gave up 7 bases and V 0 bases, and 8 bases lay outside the gene matches. Looked up from germline, CDR1 is MGHDK and CDR2 is SYGVNS. The CDR3 region is CASSEYGTVIDEAFF. In nucleotides, the CDR3 is TGTGCCAGCAGTGAATACGGGACAGTCATTGATGAAGCTTTCTTT.

In its sample, this clonotype was seen many times. This sequence joins TRBV27 and TRBJ1-1; 7 nucleotides line up with TRBD1. Trimming cost V 8 bases and J 0 bases; bases outside gene matches: 3. Germline V gene lookup returns CDR1 MNHEY and CDR2 SMNVEV (reference sequence). The CDR3 sequence is 13 residues long. Written as DNA, the CDR3 is TGTGCCAGCCAGGGACAGATGAACACTGAAGCTTTCTTT. This gives the protein CASQGQMNTEAFF.

The rearrangement uses TRBV9 and TRBJ2-7; D is unresolved. The CDR3 loop spans 14 amino acids. The germline V gene has CDR1 SGDLS and CDR2 YYNGEE. V was clipped by 0 bases and J by 0 bases, with 7 bases between them. DNA of the CDR3: TGTGCCAGCAGCGTAGGGCAGAGCTCCTACGAGCAGTACTTC. This encodes CASSVGQSSYEQYF.

This clonotype was seen only a few times. V is TRBV18 and J is TRBJ2-1; 8 bases agree with TRBD2. CDR3 size: 15 residues. Looked up from germline, CDR1 is KGHSH and CDR2 is LQKENI. The trim removed 2 bases at V and 7 bases at J, leaving 7 bases unmatched. The CDR3 loop is CASSPELAAPNEQFF. The CDR3 DNA sequence: TGTGCCAGCTCACCAGAACTAGCGGCCCCGAATGAGCAGTTCTTC.

The CDR3 loop reads CASRIYREGNTGELFF. For the CDR3, the DNA is TGTGCCAGCAGAATCTACAGGGAGGGCAACACCGGGGAGCTGTTTTTT. The genes are TRBV11-2 and TRBJ2-2; perhaps TRBD2 as D (7 bases). Trimming took off 6 bases at V and 2 bases at J, with 16 bases between the two ends. Looked up from germline, CDR1 is SGHAT and CDR2 is FQNNGV. The CDR3 length is 16 residues.

This clonotype was observed a handful of times. The rearrangement links TRBV12-3 or TRBV12-4 to TRBJ2-5, with 10 bases fitting TRBD2. The ends lost 5 bases at V and 5 bases at J; junction bases unmatched: 14. This CDR3 spans 17 amino acids. The CDR3 sequence is CASSQPPSGRGEETQYF. The CDR3 DNA follows: TGTGCCAGCAGTCAACCTCCTAGCGGGAGAGGGGAGGAGACCCAGTACTTC.

The chain recombines TRBV4-3 with TRBJ2-7; 7 bases align to TRBD2. This CDR3 region has 16 residues. Germline V gene lookup returns CDR1 LGHNA and CDR2 YSLEER. Trimming cost V 3 bases and J 6 bases; bases outside gene matches: 14. CDR3 in amino acids: CASSQFPRAGASEQYF. The DNA of the CDR3 is TGCGCCAGCAGCCAGTTCCCCCGCGCGGGAGCCTCCGAGCAGTACTTC.